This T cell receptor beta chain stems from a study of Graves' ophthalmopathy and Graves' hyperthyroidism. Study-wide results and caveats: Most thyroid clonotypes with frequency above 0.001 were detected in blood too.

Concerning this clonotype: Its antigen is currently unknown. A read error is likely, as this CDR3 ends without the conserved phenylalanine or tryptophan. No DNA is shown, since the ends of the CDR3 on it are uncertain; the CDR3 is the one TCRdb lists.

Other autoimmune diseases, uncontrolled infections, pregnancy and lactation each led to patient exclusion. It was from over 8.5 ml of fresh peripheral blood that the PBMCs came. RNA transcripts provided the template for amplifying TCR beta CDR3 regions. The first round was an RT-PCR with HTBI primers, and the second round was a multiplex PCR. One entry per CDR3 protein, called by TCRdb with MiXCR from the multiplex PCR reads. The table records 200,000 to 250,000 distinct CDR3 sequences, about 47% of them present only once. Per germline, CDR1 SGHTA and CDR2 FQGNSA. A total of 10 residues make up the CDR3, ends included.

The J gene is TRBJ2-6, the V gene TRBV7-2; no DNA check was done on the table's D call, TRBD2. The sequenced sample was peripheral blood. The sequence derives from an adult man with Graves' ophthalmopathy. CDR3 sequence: CASSQIGLYT.